One sample yielded the 6 T cell receptor beta chains listed below, sequenced in a study of blood T cell repertoires in COVID-19. Clones were sequenced by immunoSEQ multiplex PCR, and TCRdb holds only the in-frame ones, with some missing. This sample has fewer than 250,000 clones, with about four fifths found just once. The source material was peripheral blood. The receptors were gathered from a woman in her 40s with active or convalescent COVID-19.

In its sample, this clone was seen once. The chain links TRBV7-9 to TRBJ1-4; 10 nucleotides agree with TRBD1. Germline CDR1 reads SEHNR; CDR2 reads FQNEAQ (reference sequence). Trimming removed 5 bases from V and 4 bases from J; junction bases left unmatched: 4. This CDR3 is 15 amino acids long. The CDR3 DNA is TGTGCCAGCAGCCCAGGACAGGGGGATAATGAAAAACTGTTTTTT. Translated, it gives CASSPGQGDNEKLFF. The variable domain in full, completed from reference TRBV7-9 and TRBJ1-4, reads DTGVSQNPRHKITKRGQNVTFRCDPISEHNRLYWYRQTLGQGPEFLTYFQNEAQLEKSRLLSDRFSAERPKGSFSTLEIQRTEQGDSAMYLCASSPGQGDNEKLFFGSGTQLSVL.

V and J are TRBV19 and TRBJ1-2; TRBD1 might be the D (6 bases). The V gene's germline CDR1 is LNHDA and CDR2 SQIVND (reference sequence). Between the trimmed V and J ends, which lost 1 base and 8 bases, there was a span of 14 bases. There are 14 residues in the CDR3. This CDR3 reads CASSIGTAAWGYTF. The CDR3 nucleotides read TGTGCCAGTAGTATAGGGACAGCCGCTTGGGGCTACACCTTC.

This chain joins TRBV30 and TRBJ1-3; weak D call: TRBD1 (5 bases). The ends were cut back, 5 bases at V and 3 bases at J, with 20 bases in the middle. This CDR3 contains 16 residues. Germline V CDR1 and CDR2: GTSNPN, SVGIG (reference sequence). The CDR3 spells CAWSSGAQTYGNTIYF. CDR3 DNA sequence: TGTGCCTGGTCGAGTGGGGCGCAGACCTATGGAAACACCATATATTTT.

The chain combines TRBV6-6 with TRBJ2-6; TRBD1 aligns across 7 bases. The CDR3 is made up of 18 amino acids. Trimming took 6 bases from V and 0 from J; bases not matched to a gene: 11. Looked up from germline, CDR1 is MNHNY and CDR2 is SVGAGI (reference sequence). The CDR3 nucleotides read TGTGCCAGCAGACGATTAGGGACAGCGATCTCTGGGGCCAACGTCCTGACTTTC. It translates to CASRRLGTAISGANVLTF.

In DNA, the CDR3 is TGTGCCTTAAGGACAGGGGGTAATTCACCCCTCCACTTT. This gives the protein CALRTGGNSPLHF. The chain links TRBV30 to TRBJ1-6; 10 nucleotides align to TRBD1. This CDR3 contains 13 residues. CDR1 is GTSNPN and CDR2 is SVGIG in the germline V gene (reference sequence). The junction had 3 bases not matched to a gene; V was cut back by 7 bases and J by 6 bases.

The chain has TRBV4-3 and TRBJ2-3; 9 nucleotides line up with TRBD2. The CDR3 is 15 amino acids. Losses at the gene ends were 1 base for V and 3 bases for J; bases not matched to a gene: 2. Germline values: CDR1 LGHNA, CDR2 YSLEER. CDR3: CASSQALAGTDTQYF. The CDR3, as DNA: TGCGCCAGCAGCCAAGCCCTAGCGGGGACAGATACGCAGTATTTT.